The sequence of this TCR beta chain was determined in a study of cytomegalovirus exposure and HLA in healthy donors. Comments on this clone: Its antigen is currently unknown.

Both 60 Vbeta primers and 13 Jbeta primers went into the PCR. Some clones are missing from TCRdb's copy, which holds only in-frame ones; the method was immunoSEQ multiplex PCR. The data show 150,000 to 200,000 clones, about four fifths seen once. Study-wide findings and caveats: With further analysis later on, most CMV-associated TCR beta chains appeared HLA-restricted.

V shed 4 bases and J shed 0 bases, with 16 bases lying between them. The germline V gene encodes CDR1 GTSNPN and CDR2 SVGIG (reference sequence). The CDR3 extends over 16 amino acids. The TCR originated in a male donor in good health and CMV-seropositive. The rearrangement uses TRBV30 and TRBJ1-3; D is unresolved. The sequencing sample was made of PBMCs. CDR3 region: CAWNPPGSPSGNTIYF. CDR3 in DNA: TGTGCCTGGAACCCCCCCGGTAGCCCCTCTGGAAACACCATATATTTT. The whole variable domain, remainder taken from reference TRBV30 and TRBJ1-3, is SQTIHQWPATLVQPVGSPLSLECTVEGTSNPNLYWYRQAAGRGLQLLFYSVGIGQISSEVPQNLSASRPQDRQFILSSKKLLLSDSGFYLCAWNPPGSPSGNTIYFGEGSWLTVV.